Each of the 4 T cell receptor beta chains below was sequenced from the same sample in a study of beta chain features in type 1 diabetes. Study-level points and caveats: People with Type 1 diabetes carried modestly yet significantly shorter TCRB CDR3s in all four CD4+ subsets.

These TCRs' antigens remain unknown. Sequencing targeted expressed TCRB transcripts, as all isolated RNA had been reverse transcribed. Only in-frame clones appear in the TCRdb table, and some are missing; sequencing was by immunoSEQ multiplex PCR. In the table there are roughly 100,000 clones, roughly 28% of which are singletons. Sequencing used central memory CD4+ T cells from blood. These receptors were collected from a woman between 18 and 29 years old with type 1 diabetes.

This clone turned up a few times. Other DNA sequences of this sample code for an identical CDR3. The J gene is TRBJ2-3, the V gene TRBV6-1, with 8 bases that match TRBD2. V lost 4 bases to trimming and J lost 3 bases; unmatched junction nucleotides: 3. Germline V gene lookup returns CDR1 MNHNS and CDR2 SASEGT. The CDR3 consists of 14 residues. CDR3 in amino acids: CASSVGGGTDTQYF. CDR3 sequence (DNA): TGTGCCAGCAGTGTAGGCGGGGGGACAGATACGCAGTATTTT.

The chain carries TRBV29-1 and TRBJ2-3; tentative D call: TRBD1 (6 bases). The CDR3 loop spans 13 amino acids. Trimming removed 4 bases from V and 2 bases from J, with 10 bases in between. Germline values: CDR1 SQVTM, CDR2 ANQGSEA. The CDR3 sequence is CSVARDNTDTQYF. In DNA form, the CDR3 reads TGCAGCGTTGCCAGGGACAACACAGATACGCAGTATTTT.

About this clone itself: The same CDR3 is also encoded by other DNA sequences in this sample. The CDR3, as DNA: TGTGCCAGCAGCTTAGACGGGGAGACTGAAGCTTTCTTT. It translates to CASSLDGETEAFF. The chain uses TRBV7-2 and TRBJ1-1; no clear D gene. Per germline, CDR1 SGHTA and CDR2 FQGNSA. The germline V and J ends were trimmed by 1 base and 5 bases, with 8 bases remaining between them. The CDR3 runs 13 residues.

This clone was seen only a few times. CDR3 residues: CASGQGRGYTF. The DNA for the CDR3 is TGTGCCAGCGGGCAGGGTCGCGGCTACACCTTC. The chain uses TRBV6-5 and TRBJ1-2, with D possibly matching TRBD1 (5 bases). The CDR3 spans 11 residues. Germline V CDR1 and CDR2: MNHEY, SVGAGI. V gave up 8 bases and J gave up 8 bases, with 12 bases separating them.